This TCR beta chain was identified during a study of T cells after yellow fever vaccination. Findings and caveats of the study: Post-booster reappearance was seen for most primary-vaccination clones (around 96% CD4, 75% to 90% CD8). In FACS-sorted repertoires, abundant clonotypes from the bulk population could appear as contaminants.

The CDR3 has 15 amino acids. V shed 4 bases, J shed 2 bases, and the junction held 6 bases outside the gene matches. The germline gives CDR1 SQVTM, CDR2 ANQGSEA. Template switching with 5'RACE generated the TCR cDNA and added a universal primer site and UMIs. TCRdb reanalysed the 5' RACE reads using MiXCR and keeps one entry per CDR3 protein. The profile shows more than 65,000 distinct CDR3 sequences, about 14% of them singletons. The chain joins TRBV29-1 to TRBJ2-3; TRBD2 matches 10 bases. The clonotype comes from a man aged 18-30 years who received the YFV17D yellow fever vaccine. Sequenced here: CD8+ T cells not binding an NS4B(214-222) dextramer, sorted from PBMCs, sampled approximately 22 days after the first yellow fever vaccination. The CDR3 protein is CSVVSGGRFTDTQYF. CDR3 bases: TGCAGCGTTGTTAGCGGGGGGCGATTCACAGATACGCAGTATTTT.